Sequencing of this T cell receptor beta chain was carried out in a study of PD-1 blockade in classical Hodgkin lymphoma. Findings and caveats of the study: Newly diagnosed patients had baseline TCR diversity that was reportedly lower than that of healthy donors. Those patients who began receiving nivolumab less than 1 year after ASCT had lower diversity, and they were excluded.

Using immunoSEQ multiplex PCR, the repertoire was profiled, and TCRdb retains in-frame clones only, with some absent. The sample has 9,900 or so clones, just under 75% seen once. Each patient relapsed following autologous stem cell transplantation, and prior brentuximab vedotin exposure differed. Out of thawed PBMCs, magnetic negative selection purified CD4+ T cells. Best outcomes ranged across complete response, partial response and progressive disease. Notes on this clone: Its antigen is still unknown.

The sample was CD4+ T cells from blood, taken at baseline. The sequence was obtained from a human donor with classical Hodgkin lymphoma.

CDR3 nucleotides: TGTGCCAGTAGTTTAAAGGGTGCAGCCAAAAACATTCAGTACTTC. Amino acids: CASSLKGAAKNIQYF. This sequence joins TRBV19 and TRBJ2-4; D uncertain. Trimming removed 5 bases at V and 0 bases at J, with 11 bases between. CDR1 is LNHDA and CDR2 is SQIVND in the germline V gene (reference sequence). The CDR3 runs to 15 residues. Complete variable domain (other parts from reference TRBV19 and TRBJ2-4): DGGITQSPKYLFRKEGQNVTLSCEQNLNHDAMYWYRQDPGQGLRLIYYSQIVNDFQKGDIAEGYSVSREKKESFPLTVTSAQKNPTAFYLCASSLKGAAKNIQYFGAGTRLSVL.